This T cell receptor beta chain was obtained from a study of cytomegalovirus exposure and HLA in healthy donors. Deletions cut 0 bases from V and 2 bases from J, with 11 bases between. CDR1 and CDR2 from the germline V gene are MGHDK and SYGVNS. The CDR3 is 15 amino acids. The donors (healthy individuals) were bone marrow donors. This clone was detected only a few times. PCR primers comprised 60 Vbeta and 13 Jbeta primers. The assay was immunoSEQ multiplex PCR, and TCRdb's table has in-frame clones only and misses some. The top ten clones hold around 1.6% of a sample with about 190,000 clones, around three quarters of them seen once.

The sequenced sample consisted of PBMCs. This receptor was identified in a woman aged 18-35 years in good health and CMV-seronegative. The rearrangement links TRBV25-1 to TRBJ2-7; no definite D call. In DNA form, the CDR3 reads TGTGCCAGCAGTGAATATTTCCAGAACACCTACGAGCAGTACTTC. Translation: CASSEYFQNTYEQYF.